This T cell receptor (beta chain) is drawn from a study of molecular identifiers for immune sequencing clone quantification. Germline assignment: CDR1 MDHEN and CDR2 SYDVKM. The CDR3 contains 14 residues. TCRdb called the PCR reads again in MiXCR, with one record for every CDR3 protein. This table has more than 85,000 distinct CDR3 sequences, about 35% appearing once. A remark on this clonotype: One junction end disagrees with the germline gene, perhaps due to a read error.

This receptor was identified in a human donor in good health. Some libraries in this study had Jurkat cell RNA spiked in. Sequences were obtained from naive CD8+ T cells from blood, with Jurkat cell RNA spiked in. Subset denoted: FACS-sorted CD8+CD4-CCR7+CD45RA+ naive T cells. The chain joins TRBV28 to TRBJ2-2; a possible D gene is TRBD2 (5 bases). The CDR3 bases are TGTGCCAGCAGTATGCGGTTATTCGCCGGGGAACTGTTTTTT. Translated: CASSMRLFAGELFF.